This T cell receptor beta chain was retrieved from a study of cytomegalovirus exposure and HLA in healthy donors. The wider study: For the roughly 400 genotyped donors, more than 65% fell within the Caucasian-associated ancestry cluster. Findings of the study overall: According to an earlier analysis, most TCR beta V segments yielded productive rearrangements about 90% or about 30% of the time. A later analysis linked more than 15,000 TCR beta sequences to HLA alleles at 0.05 false discovery rate. Overall, around 160 TCR beta chains were annotated as cytomegalovirus-associated.

13 Jbeta primers and 60 Vbeta primers were used for the PCR. Profiling relied on immunoSEQ multiplex PCR, and the TCRdb table lists in-frame clones only, not all of them. The sample yields 170,000 or so clones, 84% seen once. This clone was detected only a few times. The antigen is undetermined. Germline CDR1 is MNHEY and CDR2 is SVGAGI. The CDR3 loop spans 16 amino acids. Trimming took off 4 bases at V and 0 bases at J, with 10 bases between the two ends. Sequencing was done on a sample of PBMCs. This chain uses TRBV6-5 with TRBJ1-6, with D possibly being TRBD1 (5 bases). The TCR sequence derives from a man between 18 and 29 years old in good health and CMV-seronegative. The CDR3 sequence is CASSWGRSSYNSPLHF. CDR3 DNA: TGTGCCAGCAGTTGGGGCAGGAGCTCCTATAATTCACCCCTCCACTTT.